The present TCR beta chain was sequenced within a study of blood T cell repertoires in COVID-19. Looked up from germline, CDR1 is SGHTA and CDR2 is FQGNSA. V was cut by 1 base and J by 10 bases, with 17 bases left in between. The CDR3 runs to 16 residues. Original methodology: Using reference gene primer amplification, nucleated cell counts were estimated. The table came from immunoSEQ multiplex PCR; TCRdb's copy has only in-frame clones and leaves some out. The V and J calls and clone size are taken from that table; D and trimming were inferred from the DNA. The data contain about 250,000 clones, 70% to 90% of them singletons.

This chain connects TRBV7-2 to TRBJ1-6; perhaps TRBD1 as D (6 bases). The sequenced material came from peripheral blood. The sequence came from a man younger than 35 with active or convalescent COVID-19. The CDR3 region is CASSLEGGGGRSPLHF. The CDR3 coding sequence is TGTGCCAGCAGCTTAGAGGGAGGGGGTGGAAGATCACCCCTCCACTTT.